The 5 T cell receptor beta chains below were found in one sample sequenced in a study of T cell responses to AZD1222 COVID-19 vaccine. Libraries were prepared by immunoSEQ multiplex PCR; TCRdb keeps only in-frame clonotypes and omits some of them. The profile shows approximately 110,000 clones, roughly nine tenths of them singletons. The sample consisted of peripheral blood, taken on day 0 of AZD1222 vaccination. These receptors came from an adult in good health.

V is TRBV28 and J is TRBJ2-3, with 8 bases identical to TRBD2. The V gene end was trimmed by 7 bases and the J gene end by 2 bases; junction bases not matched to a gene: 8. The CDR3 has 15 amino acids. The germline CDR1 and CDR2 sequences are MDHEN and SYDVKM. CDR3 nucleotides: TGTGCCAGCACCAAAGCGGGAGACTACACAGATACGCAGTATTTT. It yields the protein CASTKAGDYTDTQYF.

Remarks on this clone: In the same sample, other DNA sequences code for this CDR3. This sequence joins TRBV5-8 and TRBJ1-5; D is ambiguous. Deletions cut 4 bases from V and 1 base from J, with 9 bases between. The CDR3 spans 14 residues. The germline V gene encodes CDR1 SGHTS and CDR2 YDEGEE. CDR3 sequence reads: CASSPAPSNQPQHF. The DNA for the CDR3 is TGTGCCAGCAGCCCGGCACCGAGCAATCAGCCCCAGCATTTT.

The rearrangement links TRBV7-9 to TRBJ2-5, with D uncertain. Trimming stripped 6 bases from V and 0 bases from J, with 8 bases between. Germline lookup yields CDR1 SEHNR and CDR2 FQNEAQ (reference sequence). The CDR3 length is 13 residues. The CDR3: CASRPDYQETQYF. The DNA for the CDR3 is TGTGCCAGCAGACCCGACTACCAAGAGACCCAGTACTTC.

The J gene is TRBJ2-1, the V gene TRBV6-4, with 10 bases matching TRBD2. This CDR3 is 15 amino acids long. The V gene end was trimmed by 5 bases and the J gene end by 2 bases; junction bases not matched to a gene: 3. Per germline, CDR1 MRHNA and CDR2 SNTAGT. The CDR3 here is CASSRTSGTYNEQFF. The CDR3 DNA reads TGTGCCAGCAGTAGGACTAGCGGTACCTACAATGAGCAGTTCTTC.

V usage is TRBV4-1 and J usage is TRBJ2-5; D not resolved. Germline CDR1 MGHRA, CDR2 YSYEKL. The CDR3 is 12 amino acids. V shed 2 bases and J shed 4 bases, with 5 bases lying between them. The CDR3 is CASSQRGETQYF. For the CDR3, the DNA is TGCGCCAGCAGCCAACGAGGAGAGACCCAGTACTTC.